This TCR beta chain was recovered during a study of blood T cell repertoires in COVID-19. Study details: Samples taken during acute and convalescent COVID-19 were collected in the United States, Italy and Spain. PBMCs, B-cell-depleted T cells, or T cells provided the cDNA or gDNA that made up the material.

In the authors' workflow: Researchers report that nucleated cell counts were estimated from reference gene primer amplification. Assay: immunoSEQ multiplex PCR; the TCRdb copy retains only in-frame clones and omits some. V and J calls and clone size come straight from that table; D and trimming were deduced from the DNA. The table shows 25,000 to 30,000 clones, with 76% occurring only once. This CDR3 has 19 amino acids. V shed 3 bases, J shed 4 bases, and the junction held 14 bases outside the gene matches. CDR1 is KGHSH and CDR2 is LQKENI in the germline V gene. The chain carries TRBV18 and TRBJ2-1; 11 bases fit TRBD1. This TCR was recovered from a man between 65 and 85 years old with acute or convalescent COVID-19. Sequenced sample: peripheral blood. The CDR3 here is CASSPWTGGPQLRYNEQFF. The CDR3 nucleotides are TGTGCCAGCTCACCGTGGACAGGGGGCCCTCAACTCCGTTACAATGAGCAGTTCTTC.